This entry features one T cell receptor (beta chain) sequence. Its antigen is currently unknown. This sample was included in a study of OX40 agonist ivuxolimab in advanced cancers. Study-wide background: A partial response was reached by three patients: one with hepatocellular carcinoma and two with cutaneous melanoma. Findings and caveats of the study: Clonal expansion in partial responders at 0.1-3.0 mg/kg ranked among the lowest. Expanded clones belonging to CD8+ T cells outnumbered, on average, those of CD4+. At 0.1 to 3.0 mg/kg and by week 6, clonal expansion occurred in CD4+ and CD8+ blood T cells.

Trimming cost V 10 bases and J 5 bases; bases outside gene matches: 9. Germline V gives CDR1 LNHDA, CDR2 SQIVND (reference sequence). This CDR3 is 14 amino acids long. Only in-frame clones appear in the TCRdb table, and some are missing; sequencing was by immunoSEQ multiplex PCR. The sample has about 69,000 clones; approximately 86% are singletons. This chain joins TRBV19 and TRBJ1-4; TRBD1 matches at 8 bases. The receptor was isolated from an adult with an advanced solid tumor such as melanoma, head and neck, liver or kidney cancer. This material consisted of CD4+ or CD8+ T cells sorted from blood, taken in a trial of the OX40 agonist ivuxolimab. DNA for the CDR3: TGTGCCACCCTAACACAGGGGGAGAATGAAAAACTGTTTTTT. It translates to CATLTQGENEKLFF.